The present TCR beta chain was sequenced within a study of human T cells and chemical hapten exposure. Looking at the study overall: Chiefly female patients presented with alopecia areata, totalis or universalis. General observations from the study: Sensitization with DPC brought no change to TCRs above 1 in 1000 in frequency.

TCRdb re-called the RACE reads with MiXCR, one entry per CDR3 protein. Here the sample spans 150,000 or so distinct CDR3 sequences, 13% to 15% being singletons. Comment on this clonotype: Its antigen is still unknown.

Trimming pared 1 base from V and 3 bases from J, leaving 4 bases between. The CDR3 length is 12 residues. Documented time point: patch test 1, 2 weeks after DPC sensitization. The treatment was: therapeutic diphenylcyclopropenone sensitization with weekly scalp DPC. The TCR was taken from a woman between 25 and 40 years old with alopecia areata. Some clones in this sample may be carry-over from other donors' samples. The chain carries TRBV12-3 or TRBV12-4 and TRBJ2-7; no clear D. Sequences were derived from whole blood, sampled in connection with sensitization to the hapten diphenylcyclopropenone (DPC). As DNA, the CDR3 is TGTGCCAGCAGTTTAGTCAACTACGAGCAGTACTTC. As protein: CASSLVNYEQYF.